Below are 23 T cell receptor beta chains sequenced from a single sample in a study of regulatory T cells in long-lasting Graves disease. TCR beta libraries were built with iRepertoire HTBI primers and Arm-PCR of CDR3 regions. TCRdb processed the multiplex PCR reads anew with MiXCR; each CDR3 protein has one entry. The sample has 300,000 to 400,000 distinct CDR3 sequences; 15% to 20% are singletons. Time point of the sample: newly diagnosed GD, antithyroid drugs for less than 3 months. Extracted PBMC RNA gave rise to the TCR library. The sample in question was peripheral blood mononuclear cells (PBMCs), obtained at new diagnosis, from a patient treated with antithyroid drugs. These receptors originate from a female donor with Graves disease.

This clonotype was observed at least ten times. The J gene is TRBJ1-1, the V gene TRBV6-5; D ambiguous. This CDR3 has 17 amino acids. Germline loops: CDR1 MNHEY, CDR2 SVGAGI. The V gene lost 0 bases and the J gene lost 1 base, with 15 bases spanning the gap. The CDR3: CASSYSKTERWNTEAFF. The DNA of the CDR3 is TGTGCCAGCAGTTACTCGAAAACAGAGCGATGGAACACTGAAGCTTTCTTT.

V is TRBV2 and J is TRBJ2-3, with 8 nucleotides matching TRBD1. Unmatched junction bases numbered 8, after V lost 4 bases and J lost 8 bases. The V gene's germline CDR1 is SNHLY and CDR2 FYNNEI. The CDR3 consists of 14 residues. This CDR3 reads CASSGTGPAVTQYF. The CDR3, as DNA: TGTGCCAGCAGTGGGACAGGGCCCGCAGTTACGCAGTATTTT.

This clonotype was counted at least ten times. CDR3 nucleotides: TGTGCCAGCAGCTCCTTAAGGACTAGCGGGAGAAGCACAGATACGCAGTATTTT. It codes for CASSSLRTSGRSTDTQYF. This chain uses TRBV5-6 with TRBJ2-3; TRBD2 matches 13 bases. CDR3 size: 18 residues. Trimming cost V 3 bases and J 0 bases; bases outside gene matches: 7. The V gene's germline CDR1 is SGHDT and CDR2 YYEEEE. Looking up the rest from reference TRBV5-6 and TRBJ2-3 gives the full variable domain: DAGVTQSPTHLIKTRGQQVTLRCSPKSGHDTVSWYQQALGQGPQFIFQYYEEEERQRGNFPDRFSGHQFPNYSSELNVNALLLGDSALYLCASSSLRTSGRSTDTQYFGPGTRLTVL.

This clonotype has at least ten counts. The chain carries TRBV2 and TRBJ2-2; 7 bases map to TRBD1. The CDR3 extends over 16 amino acids. V lost 6 bases, J lost 2 bases, and 9 bases stayed unmatched. Germline CDR1 is SNHLY and CDR2 is FYNNEI. Here the CDR3 DNA reads TGTGCCAGCAGCGTACTTAGACAGGGTAACACCGGGGAGCTGTTTTTT. Its protein is CASSVLRQGNTGELFF.

This clonotype was recorded at least ten times. The CDR3 protein is CASSLYRLGLSYEQYF. DNA of the CDR3: TGTGCCAGCAGCTTATATCGCCTTGGGCTGTCCTACGAGCAGTACTTC. The chain is built from TRBV7-9 and TRBJ2-7; D is unresolved. Germline V lookup: CDR1 SEHNR, CDR2 FQNEAQ (reference sequence). The CDR3 sequence is 16 residues long. The germline V and J ends were trimmed by 2 bases and 1 base, with 15 bases remaining between them.

This clonotype was found many times. This sequence joins TRBV24-1 and TRBJ2-7; maybe TRBD2 (5 bases). CDR3 length equals 14 residues. The ends were cut back, 9 bases at V and 0 bases at J, with 14 bases in the middle. Germline loops: CDR1 KGHDR, CDR2 SFDVKD. The CDR3 here is CATEDSASSYEQYF. In nucleotides, the CDR3 is TGTGCCACCGAGGATAGCGCGAGCTCCTACGAGCAGTACTTC.

This clonotype showed up many times. The chain is built from TRBV19 and TRBJ2-2; perhaps TRBD2 as D (7 bases). Looked up from germline, CDR1 is LNHDA and CDR2 is SQIVND (reference sequence). The V end lost 8 bases, the J end lost 1 base, and 11 bases lay between the germline ends. The length of the CDR3 is 14 residues. DNA of the CDR3: TGTGCCAGTTTCGGGGGGCGGAACACCGGGGAGCTGTTTTTT. It encodes CASFGGRNTGELFF.

As concerns this clonotype: This could be a read error, since a much larger clone is one nucleotide away. The chain links TRBV2 to TRBJ2-7; D may be TRBD2 (6 bases). Germline V gives CDR1 SNHLY, CDR2 FYNNEI. The V gene lost 4 bases and the J gene lost 5 bases, with 15 bases spanning the gap. The CDR3 runs to 14 residues. The CDR3 nucleotides are TGTGCCAGCAGTGGGGGCGGGGACCTGAACGAGCAGTACTTC. It yields the protein CASSGGGDLNEQYF.

This clonotype was seen at least ten times. V gene TRBV5-1 combines with J gene TRBJ2-3, with D possibly TRBD2 on 5 matching bases. Germline CDR1 SGHRS, CDR2 YFSETQ. The V end was cut by 4 bases, the J end by 2 bases, with 14 bases between. The CDR3 runs to 15 residues. The CDR3 loop reads CASSQNVAFTDTQYF. The CDR3 coding sequence is TGCGCCAGCAGCCAAAATGTAGCGTTCACAGATACGCAGTATTTT.

The V gene is TRBV7-2, the J gene TRBJ2-4; no firm D call. V shed 4 bases and J shed 0 bases, with 10 bases lying between them. The germline CDR1 and CDR2 sequences are SGHTA and FQGNSA. This CDR3 comprises 15 residues. The CDR3 region is CASSSQTAAKNIQYF. CDR3 DNA sequence: TGTGCCAGCAGCTCGCAAACAGCAGCCAAAAACATTCAGTACTTC.

At least ten counts were recorded for this clonotype. This sequence joins TRBV20-1 and TRBJ2-3; 9 bases align to TRBD2. This CDR3 is 15 amino acids long. CDR1 is DFQATT and CDR2 is SNEGSKA in the germline V gene (reference sequence). V dropped 3 bases and J dropped 4; count of bases not matched to a gene: 8. DNA of the CDR3: TGCAGTGCTAGCGGGCTAGCGGGAACTCCAGATACGCAGTATTTT. The encoded protein is CSASGLAGTPDTQYF.

This clonotype was seen repeatedly, ten times or more. This rearrangement joins TRBV28 to TRBJ2-7, with 8 positions matching TRBD1. V shed 5 bases and J 7 bases; nucleotides not matched to a gene: 10. The germline V gene encodes CDR1 MDHEN and CDR2 SYDVKM. There are 14 residues in the CDR3. In DNA form, the CDR3 reads TGTGCCAGCAGTCTCAGACAGGGGTTGAGGGAGCAGTACTTC. Amino acids: CASSLRQGLREQYF.

This clonotype showed up many times. V and J are TRBV7-9 and TRBJ2-1; 12 bases line up with TRBD2. The CDR3 has 16 residues. Germline trimming cut 1 base from V and 8 bases from J; bases unmatched to any gene: 6. Germline V gene data show CDR1 as SEHNR and CDR2 as FQNEAQ (reference sequence). The CDR3 loop is CASSLVSSGRADEQFF. CDR3 sequence (DNA): TGTGCCAGCAGCTTAGTCTCTAGCGGGAGGGCCGATGAGCAGTTCTTC.

Ten or more counts support this clonotype. The J gene is TRBJ1-2, the V gene TRBV5-1; D uncertain. The CDR3 totals 13 residues. In germline, CDR1 is SGHRS, CDR2 YFSETQ. Trimming shortened V by 4 bases and J by 8 bases, and 15 bases separated the two germline ends. In nucleotides, the CDR3 is TGCGCCAGCAGCAAGGAAGGCAAGGGAGGCTACACCTTC. As protein: CASSKEGKGGYTF.

This clonotype was recorded at least ten times. The chain joins TRBV6-1 to TRBJ2-2, with D perhaps given as TRBD1 or TRBD2 (5 bases each). The CDR3 is 16 amino acids. V lost 6 bases, J lost 3 bases, and 17 bases lay in between. CDR1 is MNHNS, CDR2 SASEGT, per germline. In nucleotides, the CDR3 is TGTGCCAGCAGCGATGCCGGGACGGAATACACCGGGGAGCTGTTTTTT. It yields the protein CASSDAGTEYTGELFF.

V is TRBV7-9 and J is TRBJ2-5; perhaps D is TRBD1 or TRBD2 (6 bases each). The CDR3 runs to 15 residues. The V gene lost 5 bases and the J gene lost 5 bases, with 18 bases spanning the gap. Per germline, CDR1 SEHNR and CDR2 FQNEAQ (reference sequence). The CDR3 protein is CASSPRGEVDETQYF. CDR3 nucleotide sequence: TGTGCCAGCAGCCCGAGGGGGGAGGTCGATGAGACCCAGTACTTC. The complete variable domain, with remaining parts taken from reference TRBV7-9 and TRBJ2-5, reads DTGVSQNPRHKITKRGQNVTFRCDPISEHNRLYWYRQTLGQGPEFLTYFQNEAQLEKSRLLSDRFSAERPKGSFSTLEIQRTEQGDSAMYLCASSPRGEVDETQYFGPGTRLLVL.

This clonotype appeared many times. The CDR3 spells CSASGTSGATDTQYF. DNA of the CDR3: TGCAGTGCTTCCGGGACTAGCGGGGCCACAGATACGCAGTATTTT. J is TRBJ2-3 and V is TRBV20-1; 13 bases agree with TRBD2. This CDR3 is built from 15 residues. With V trimmed by 5 bases and J by 2 bases, 4 bases remained unmatched. Germline-derived CDR1 and CDR2 are DFQATT and SNEGSKA (reference sequence).

Only a few counts were recorded for this clonotype. One end of the junction varies from germline; a read error may be responsible. The rearrangement uses TRBV6-5 and TRBJ2-1; 7 nucleotides line up with TRBD2. The CDR3 spans 16 residues. Germline CDR1 reads MNHEY; CDR2 reads SVGAGI. The CDR3 DNA follows: TGTGCCAGCAGATACTCTAGCGGCAGCTCCTACAATGAGCAGTTCTTC. This codes for CASRYSSGSSYNEQFF.

This clonotype was counted ten times or more. The CDR3 protein is CASSGGLAGGRNEQFF. In nucleotides, the CDR3 is TGCGCCAGCAGCGGGGGACTAGCGGGAGGCAGGAATGAGCAGTTCTTC. V gene TRBV5-1 combines with J gene TRBJ2-1; 15 bases align to TRBD2. The CDR3 loop spans 16 amino acids. V trimming: 4 bases; J trimming: 7 bases; junction bases outside the gene matches: 6. Germline V lookup: CDR1 SGHRS, CDR2 YFSETQ. The full variable domain, completed using reference TRBV5-1 and TRBJ2-1, is KAGVTQTPRYLIKTRGQQVTLSCSPISGHRSVSWYQQTPGQGLQFLFEYFSETQRNKGNFPGRFSGRQFSNSRSEMNVSTLELGDSALYLCASSGGLAGGRNEQFFGPGTRLTVL.

This chain connects TRBV7-9 to TRBJ1-4; no definite D call. Germline CDR1 SEHNR, CDR2 FQNEAQ (reference sequence). There are 18 residues in the CDR3. V lost 3 bases, J lost 2 bases, and 19 bases lay in between. The DNA of the CDR3 is TGTGCCAGCAGCTTGTCTTGGGGAGATCTGTCGACTAATGAAAAACTGTTTTTT. It translates to CASSLSWGDLSTNEKLFF.

This clonotype was detected ten times or more. The genes are TRBV14 and TRBJ2-6, with unresolved D. Per germline, CDR1 SGHDN and CDR2 FVKESK. V was cut by 6 bases and J by 0 bases, with 3 bases left in between. CDR3 length: 13 amino acids. The CDR3 DNA reads as TGTGCCAGCAGGGGCTCTGGGGCCAACGTCCTGACTTTC. The encoded protein is CASRGSGANVLTF.

This clonotype was seen once. A much larger clone sits a single nucleotide away, making a read error possible. The chain recombines TRBV19 with TRBJ2-7; TRBD2 agrees at 7 bases. The germline V gene encodes CDR1 LNHDA and CDR2 SQIVND (reference sequence). The length of the CDR3 is 15 residues. J lost 0 bases, V lost 6 bases, and 8 bases had no gene match. Here the CDR3 reads CASRPSSGGSYEQYF. In nucleotides, the CDR3 is TGTGCCAGTAGGCCCTCCTCGGGGGGCTCCTACGAGCAGTACTTC.

This sequence joins TRBV25-1 and TRBJ2-7, with D unclear. Germline CDR1 reads MGHDK; CDR2 reads SYGVNS. The ends were cut back, 6 bases at V and 7 bases at J, with 13 bases in the middle. The CDR3 runs 12 residues. In DNA, the CDR3 is TGTGCCAGCAGCGATGATAAAGTGGAGCAGTACTTC. Residues: CASSDDKVEQYF.